A single sample is the source of the 21 T cell receptor beta chains below, sequenced in a study of control samples from healthy donors and cancer patients. The assay was immunoSEQ multiplex PCR, and TCRdb's table has in-frame clones only and misses some. Found here are about 95,000 clones, just under 85% of them singletons; the top ten hold roughly 18%. Sequencing input: blood. The receptors shown here come from a man younger than 40 in good health.

Here the CDR3 reads CASSSGTGYATQYF. The CDR3 bases are TGTGCCAGCAGCTCCGGGACAGGGTATGCGACCCAGTACTTC. The V call is TRBV7-9, the J call TRBJ2-5; 9 positions match TRBD1. The length of the CDR3 is 14 residues. The germline V gene has CDR1 SEHNR and CDR2 FQNEAQ (reference sequence). After removal of 4 bases from V and 7 bases from J, the junction contained 7 bases not matched to a gene.

This chain links TRBV6-5 with TRBJ2-1; D is unclear. The germline V gene encodes CDR1 MNHEY and CDR2 SVGAGI. Between the trimmed V and J ends, which lost 6 bases and 0 bases, there was a span of 12 bases. The CDR3 consists of 15 residues. CDR3 sequence (DNA): TGTGCCAGCAGCAGAGAGAGGCCCTCCTACAATGAGCAGTTCTTC. Translating gives CASSRERPSYNEQFF.

The rearrangement joins TRBV3-1 (or the pseudogene TRBV3-2) to TRBJ1-5; no reliable D call. Germline loops: CDR1 LGHDT, CDR2 YNNKEL (reference sequence). V was pared by 2 bases and J by 6 bases, with 8 bases between. CDR3 length equals 13 residues. DNA of the CDR3: TGTGCCAGCAGCCAAATGCTATCTCAGCCCCAGCATTTT. Translated, it gives CASSQMLSQPQHF.

The rearrangement uses TRBV29-1 and TRBJ2-5; TRBD2 is a possible D gene (7 bases). The length of the CDR3 is 16 residues. The germline V gene encodes CDR1 SQVTM and CDR2 ANQGSEA. V was shortened by 6 bases and J by 5 bases, with 25 bases between the two germline ends. This chain's CDR3 is CSVDLTSAGAGETQYF. CDR3 DNA: TGCAGCGTCGACCTTACCTCGGCGGGGGCAGGGGAGACCCAGTACTTC.

The chain uses TRBV6-1 and TRBJ2-7; the D gene is possibly TRBD2 (5 bases). Trimming removed 3 bases at V and 5 bases at J, with 11 bases between. In germline, CDR1 is MNHNS, CDR2 SASEGT. The CDR3 is 13 amino acids. CDR3 in amino acids: CASSDGLRDEQYF. The CDR3 nucleotides are TGTGCCAGCAGTGACGGACTTAGGGACGAGCAGTACTTC.

This sequence joins TRBV19 and TRBJ2-5; D unresolved. The CDR3 is 12 residues long. The germline CDR1 and CDR2 sequences are LNHDA and SQIVND (reference sequence). V lost 4 bases and J lost 0, with 3 bases in between. The CDR3 here is CASSTNQETQYF. The CDR3 bases are TGTGCCAGTAGTACCAACCAAGAGACCCAGTACTTC.

The rearrangement links TRBV5-5 to TRBJ1-2, with no clear D. There are 13 residues in the CDR3. CDR1 and CDR2 from the germline V gene are SGHKS and YYEKEE (reference sequence). V lost 0 bases, J lost 4 bases, and 7 bases lay in between. The CDR3 protein is CASSLEYGYGYTF. CDR3 nucleotide sequence: TGTGCCAGCAGCTTGGAATATGGCTATGGCTACACCTTC.

The genes are TRBV2 and TRBJ1-5, with 10 positions matching TRBD1. CDR1 SNHLY and CDR2 FYNNEI come from the germline V gene. V gave up 6 bases and J gave up 4 bases; unmatched junction bases: 12. This CDR3 contains 17 residues. The CDR3 nucleotides read TGTGCCAGCAGCGTGACTGGCCGGGACAGGGGAAATCAGCCCCAGCATTTT. The encoded protein is CASSVTGRDRGNQPQHF.

The chain links TRBV7-9 to TRBJ2-3; TRBD2 matches 8 bases. With V trimmed by 6 bases and J by 6 bases, 5 bases remained unmatched. Germline V gene sequence: CDR1 SEHNR, CDR2 FQNEAQ (reference sequence). This CDR3 comprises 13 residues. Written as DNA, the CDR3 is TGTGCCAGCAGGACTAGCGCTACGGATACGCAGTATTTT. This codes for CASRTSATDTQYF.

CDR3 nucleotide sequence: TGTGCCAGCAGTGCGACGACTAGTTGGCAGTATTTT. Encoded protein: CASSATTSWQYF. This chain links TRBV2 with TRBJ2-3; possibly TRBD2 for D (6 bases). The CDR3 loop spans 12 amino acids. Trimming stripped 4 bases from V and 11 bases from J, with 13 bases between. Per germline, CDR1 SNHLY and CDR2 FYNNEI.

The chain employs TRBV19 and TRBJ1-1; D not resolved. V lost 6 bases, J lost 0 bases, and 8 bases lay in between. This CDR3 has 13 amino acids. Germline V CDR1 and CDR2: LNHDA, SQIVND (reference sequence). CDR3: CASRGGMNTEAFF. In DNA, the CDR3 is TGTGCCAGTAGAGGAGGCATGAACACTGAAGCTTTCTTT.

V gene TRBV13 combines with J gene TRBJ1-1, with TRBD1 matching over 8 bases. V shed 0 bases and J 8 bases; nucleotides not matched to a gene: 8. Germline values: CDR1 PRHDT, CDR2 FYEKMQ (reference sequence). The CDR3 runs 15 residues. CDR3 nucleotides: TGTGCCAGCAGCTTAGGGGTTCAGGGGGCGGGAGAAGCTTTCTTT. Its translation is CASSLGVQGAGEAFF.

The chain joins TRBV11-1 to TRBJ2-3; D perhaps matches TRBD2 (7 bases). Germline lookup yields CDR1 SGHAT and CDR2 FQDESV (reference sequence). CDR3 length: 13 amino acids. The V end was cut by 5 bases, the J end by 4 bases, with 10 bases between. The CDR3 region has the DNA TGTGCCAGCAGCGGGGGGGCTTCAGATACGCAGTATTTT. This sequence encodes CASSGGASDTQYF.

The genes are TRBV28 and TRBJ2-3, with 8 bases fitting TRBD1. Germline lookup yields CDR1 MDHEN and CDR2 SYDVKM. The V segment lost 5 bases and the J segment 2 bases; nucleotides outside the gene matches: 6. This CDR3 has 15 residues. The CDR3 DNA follows: TGTGCCAGCAGTCTAAGGACAGGGCACACAGATACGCAGTATTTT. Protein product: CASSLRTGHTDTQYF.

This rearrangement joins TRBV6-4 to TRBJ2-3; D tentatively fits TRBD1 or TRBD2 (5 bases each). Germline CDR1 reads MRHNA; CDR2 reads SNTAGT. The CDR3 is 14 residues long. V gave up 2 bases and J gave up 4 bases, with 10 bases separating them. CDR3 coding DNA: TGTGCCAGCAGTGACAACGGGGCTGCAGATACGCAGTATTTT. It codes for CASSDNGAADTQYF.

V and J are TRBV9 and TRBJ2-1, with D tentatively TRBD2 (6 bases). The CDR3 consists of 13 residues. The germline gives CDR1 SGDLS, CDR2 YYNGEE. Trimming removed 0 bases from V and 9 bases from J, with 10 bases in between. The CDR3 DNA reads as TGTGCCAGCAGCGTAGGGGGGGTCGGTGAGCAGTTCTTC. It is translated as CASSVGGVGEQFF.

J is TRBJ1-2 and V is TRBV12-3 or TRBV12-4; possibly TRBD1 for D (5 bases). There are 12 residues in the CDR3. Trimming left V 3 bases short and J 7 bases short, with 9 bases between. The CDR3 bases are TGTGCCAGCAGTTTTTCAGGGCCTGGCTACACCTTC. Its translation: CASSFSGPGYTF.

This clone was detected only once. The chain carries TRBV19 and TRBJ2-3; D is uncertain. CDR3 length equals 16 residues. Germline CDR1 is LNHDA and CDR2 is SQIVND (reference sequence). The V gene lost 4 bases and the J gene lost 3 bases, with 17 bases spanning the gap. The CDR3, as DNA: TGTGCCAGTAGTAGGCAAACCGGTGGATTAACAGATACGCAGTATTTT. Translation: CASSRQTGGLTDTQYF.

The chain has TRBV4-1 and TRBJ2-2; D may be TRBD1 or TRBD2 (5 bases each). V dropped 0 bases and J dropped 8 bases, with 10 bases sitting between them. The CDR3 runs to 14 residues. Germline V lookup: CDR1 MGHRA, CDR2 YSYEKL. This CDR3 is CASSQDRGRGELFF. CDR3 sequence (DNA): TGCGCCAGCAGCCAAGATCGGGGCAGGGGGGAGCTGTTTTTT.

As for this clone: Other DNA sequences in this sample translate to the same CDR3. This sequence joins TRBV30 and TRBJ2-7; D uncertain. Trimming took 5 bases from V and 3 from J, leaving 8 bases between them. The length of the CDR3 is 11 residues. Per the germline V gene, CDR1 is GTSNPN and CDR2 is SVGIG (reference sequence). In nucleotides, the CDR3 is TGTGCCTGGTCCCGAAACTACGAGCAGTACTTC. Amino acid sequence: CAWSRNYEQYF.

The chain employs TRBV2 and TRBJ2-7, with 9 bases fitting TRBD1. Per germline, CDR1 SNHLY and CDR2 FYNNEI. The ends lost 4 bases at V and 5 bases at J; junction bases unmatched: 6. The CDR3 is 14 residues long. The DNA for the CDR3 is TGTGCCAGCAGTGTCGGGACAGGGCCCGACGAGCAGTACTTC. It translates to CASSVGTGPDEQYF.